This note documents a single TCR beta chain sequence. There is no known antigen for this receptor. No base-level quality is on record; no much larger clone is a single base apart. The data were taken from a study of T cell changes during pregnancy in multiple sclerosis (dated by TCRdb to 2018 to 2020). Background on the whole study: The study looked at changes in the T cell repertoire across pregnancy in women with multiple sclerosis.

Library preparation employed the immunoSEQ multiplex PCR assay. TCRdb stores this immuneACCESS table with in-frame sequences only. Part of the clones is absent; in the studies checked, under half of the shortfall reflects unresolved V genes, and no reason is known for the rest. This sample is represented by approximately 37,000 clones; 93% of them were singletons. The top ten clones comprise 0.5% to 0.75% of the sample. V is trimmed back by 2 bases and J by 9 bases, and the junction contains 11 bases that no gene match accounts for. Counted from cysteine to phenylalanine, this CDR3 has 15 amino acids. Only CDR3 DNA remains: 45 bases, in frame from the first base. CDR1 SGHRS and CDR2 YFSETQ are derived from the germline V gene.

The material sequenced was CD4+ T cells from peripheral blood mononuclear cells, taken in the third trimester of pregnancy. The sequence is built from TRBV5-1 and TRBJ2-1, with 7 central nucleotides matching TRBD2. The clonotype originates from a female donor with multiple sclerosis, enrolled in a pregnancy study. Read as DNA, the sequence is TGCGCCAGCAGCTTAGGCACGGGCGGGGGAGGTGAGCAGTTCTTC. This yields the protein CASSLGTGGGGEQFF.